This TCR beta chain is from a study of vaccination effects on CD4 cells after COVID-19. ViraFEST assay sequencing came after antigen-specific CD4+ T cells were expanded with viral peptide pools. With roughly nine days of culture completed, CD4+ T cells were isolated. All vaccine recipients tested negative for nucleocapsid antibodies and had never contracted SARS-CoV-2 infection. It was with about 9.3 IU/ml IL-2 and roughly 9.2 ug/ml peptides that roughly 2.2 million PBMC per well were cultured. Half-medium exchanges with IL-2 medium took place on days 3 and 7. The data were produced by immunoSEQ multiplex PCR, yet TCRdb's version contains in-frame clones alone and is incomplete. Among roughly 27,000 clones listed, 65% to 75% were seen once. With V trimmed by 0 bases and J by 4 bases, 13 bases remained unmatched. The CDR3 length is 19 residues. The germline CDR1 and CDR2 sequences are SGHAT and FQNNGV.

To note about this clone: As yet, its antigen is unknown.

Points from the study as a whole: Infection- and vaccine-induced clones contracted markedly late after vaccination.

This material consisted of CD4+ T cells from PBMCs cultured with SARS-CoV-2 spike peptides, taken before COVID-19 vaccination. The V call is TRBV11-2, the J call TRBJ2-1, with TRBD2 identical over 9 bases. The TCR comes from a human donor who received a COVID-19 vaccine. The CDR3 protein is CASSLDAASGVRSYNEQFF. CDR3 DNA sequence: TGTGCCAGCAGCTTAGACGCCGCTAGCGGGGTACGCTCATACAATGAGCAGTTCTTC.